What follows is one TCR beta chain and its context. The sample belongs to a study of blood T cell repertoires in COVID-19. Overall study: Sources were T cells, B-cell-depleted T cells, or PBMCs; the material itself was cDNA or gDNA.

The ends lost 4 bases at V and 2 bases at J; junction bases unmatched: 4. The CDR3 sequence is 14 residues long. Germline V lookup: CDR1 LNHDA, CDR2 SQIVND (reference sequence). The data were produced by immunoSEQ multiplex PCR, yet TCRdb's version contains in-frame clones alone and is incomplete. The top ten clones hold roughly 18% of a sample with 60,000 to 85,000 clones, more than 80% of them seen once. The TCR sequence derives from an older woman with acute or convalescent COVID-19. Sequenced: peripheral blood. J is TRBJ2-7 and V is TRBV19; TRBD1 agrees at 8 bases. For the CDR3, the DNA is TGTGCCAGTAGTACCCGGACAGGGCCCTACGAGCAGTACTTC. Translated, it gives CASSTRTGPYEQYF.